The entry that follows covers one T cell receptor (beta chain) sequence. The target of this receptor is not known. The data were taken from a study of T cells in severe cutaneous drug reactions (dated by TCRdb to between 2017 and 2020). General notes on the study: Recruitment took place between about 2011 and 2019, drawing patients from Taiwan, Thailand and a European registry network. Only patients with a probable or definite SJS/TEN or DRESS diagnosis by RegiSCAR criteria were enrolled. The culprit drug was assigned using the Naranjo algorithm and the ALDEN drug causality algorithm. Blister fluids/cells, PBMC and other biological samples were taken from patients in the acute stage or the recovery stage. Bulk TCR sequencing was combined with single-cell sequencing, quantitative PCR validation, functional assays and transgenic mouse experiments. The libraries were made with iRepertoire multiplex PCR, and the authors referred to a comparison in which iRepertoire and 5' RACE methods, with or without UMI, captured abundant clonotypes to a similar degree.

Library preparation used the iRepertoire multiplex PCR system with TCR subtype-specific primers for both bulk and single-cell sequencing. Multiplex PCR using primers aimed at the V, D and J gene regions produced the bulk TCR beta libraries. Bulk TCR library preparation used roughly 100-550 ng of RNA per sample as input. An Illumina MiSeq was used to sequence the bulk TCR beta amplicons. The original pipeline was this. Quality control steps removed sample misassignments and low-quality sequencing reads. The amino acids lying between the V-gene Y[YFLI]C motif and the J-segment [FW]GXGT motif were defined as CDR3. CDR3 clonotypes and TRBV and TRBJ gene assignments were based on the IMGT database. Per-sample TRBV expression was normalized to the mean of the same gene in PBMC from nearly 45 healthy donors. TCRdb reprocessed the reads, and each CDR3 protein sequence is entered once, without DNA. V and J calls and clone size were set by TCRdb, not the authors. The sample's table covers 9,500 or so distinct CDR3 sequences. Jointly, the top ten make up approximately 20% of the sample.

Via the germline V gene (reference sequence), CDR1 is DFQATT and CDR2 SNEGSKA. There are 15 amino acids in the CDR3, from cysteine to phenylalanine inclusive. The entry carries no DNA sequence. Sequencing was performed on donors who were patients with carbamazepine-induced Stevens-Johnson syndrome or toxic epidermal necrolysis (CBZ-SJS/TEN). To look for drug-specific clonotypes, next-generation sequencing was used to profile the T cell receptor repertoires of patients with drug-induced severe cutaneous adverse reactions. The RNA source was either peripheral blood mononuclear cells or blister cells from skin lesions. Overall study results and their limits: CBZ-SJS/TEN patients showed strongly increased TRBV12-4 usage, with an average of about 35% in blister cells and 4% to 5.5% in PBMC. A public TCRbeta CDR3, present at a mean of roughly 14% in all seven CBZ-SJS/TEN blister samples, was undetectable or scarce in PBMC from tolerant controls and healthy donors. Whether the public TCR generalizes to SJS/TEN caused by other drugs was noted by the authors as still needing further study.

The sequence was collected from a human donor with Stevens-Johnson syndrome, a severe cutaneous drug reaction. The material sequenced was cells from a skin blister. Taken with the paper, the label for cell subset or site translates to: unsorted cells from skin lesion blisters. The sequence is built from TRBV20-1 and TRBJ1-1. The CDR3 region: CSARVGRGMNTEAFF.